A single sample is the source of the 4 T cell receptor beta chains below, sequenced in a study of T cell changes during pregnancy in multiple sclerosis. Sequenced by immunoSEQ multiplex PCR; TCRdb stores in-frame clones only, minus some. The table has some 45,000 clones, about 95% seen once. This specimen consisted of CD8+ T cells from peripheral blood mononuclear cells, obtained in the first trimester of pregnancy. These receptors came from a female donor with multiple sclerosis, enrolled in a pregnancy study.

This clone has only a few counts. This rearrangement joins TRBV27 to TRBJ1-1; D is unresolved. The CDR3 has 13 amino acids. V was pared by 5 bases and J by 9 bases, with 16 bases between. Per germline, CDR1 MNHEY and CDR2 SMNVEV (reference sequence). CDR3 sequence (DNA): TGTGCCAGCAGTCCATCGGCGGCGCTGCAAGCTTTCTTT. Protein sequence: CASSPSAALQAFF.

CDR3 region: CAWTVWGRELFF. For the CDR3, the DNA is TGTGCCTGGACTGTTTGGGGCCGGGAGCTGTTTTTT. V gene TRBV30 combines with J gene TRBJ2-2; D is perhaps TRBD1 (5 bases). The CDR3 is 12 amino acids. With 4 bases removed from V and 9 bases from J, the gap between germline ends came to 12 bases. Germline CDR1 reads GTSNPN; CDR2 reads SVGIG (reference sequence).

The rearrangement joins TRBV2 to TRBJ2-1, with D possibly TRBD2 on 6 matching bases. The V gene's germline CDR1 is SNHLY and CDR2 FYNNEI. V was trimmed by 8 bases and J by 11 bases, leaving 10 bases between them. This CDR3 spans 10 amino acids. The CDR3 DNA reads TGTGCCAGCGTGGGGACTCAGCAGTTCTTC. This codes for CASVGTQQFF.

The gene calls are TRBV27 and TRBJ2-1; no firm D call. Trimming removed 2 bases from V and 6 bases from J, with 11 bases in between. Germline CDR1 and CDR2: MNHEY and SMNVEV (reference sequence). The CDR3 consists of 14 residues. Here the CDR3 reads CASSLPPLLNEQFF. CDR3 nucleotides: TGTGCCAGCAGTTTACCCCCGCTACTCAATGAGCAGTTCTTC.